These T cell receptor beta chains were read from a single sample in a study of blood T cell repertoires in COVID-19. Method: immunoSEQ multiplex PCR; TCRdb's copy keeps in-frame clones and lacks some. Among 110,000 or so clones listed, 85% to 90% were seen once. Sequencing used peripheral blood. The source of these receptors is a human donor with acute or convalescent COVID-19. The donor label of this sample is uncertain. Each CDR3 is given with its conserved first and last residue. The D gene is left open where the match is weak. Clone size is given for some rows only: seen once, a few or many times, or a class if the clone is expanded.

TGTGCCACCAGCAGAGATGGACAGGGGATGTTAGGAGGTACGCAGTATTTT	CATSRDGQGMLGGTQYF	TRBV15	NA	TRBD1	TRBJ2-3
TGTGCCTGGAGTGTACTAGGCGGCTACACCTTC	CAWSVLGGYTF	TRBV30	once	NA	TRBJ1-2
TGTGCCAGCAACCAACAGGGCTCCTACGAGCAGTACTTC	CASNQQGSYEQYF	TRBV7-9	few	NA	TRBJ2-7
TGTGCCAGCAGCTTGGGACTCGGGACTAGCGGAACAGATACGCAGTATTTT	CASSLGLGTSGTDTQYF	TRBV11-3	NA	TRBD2	TRBJ2-3
TGTGCCAGCACCTTCGAGGGAGGGGTTCGCGAAGCTTTCTTT	CASTFEGGVREAFF	TRBV28	NA	NA	TRBJ1-1
TGCGCCAGCAGCTTGGAAGTGTCAAGCCCCGAAAAACTGTTTTTT	CASSLEVSSPEKLFF	TRBV5-1	NA	NA	TRBJ1-4
TGTGCCAGCAGCATAGACCAGGGCTCTGAAGCTTTCTTT	CASSIDQGSEAFF	TRBV11-2	once	NA	TRBJ1-1
TGTGCCAGCAGCCAAGATAGTGGGACAGACACTGAAGCTTTCTTT	CASSQDSGTDTEAFF	TRBV4-2	few	TRBD1	TRBJ1-1
TGTGCCAGCAGTTTATCAGGGGGCTCTGGCTACACCTTC	CASSLSGGSGYTF	TRBV12-3/TRBV12-4	NA	TRBD1	TRBJ1-2
TGTGCCAGCAGCCAAGTTTATCAGGGGGCGGGCGGGGAGCTGTTTTTT	CASSQVYQGAGGELFF	TRBV4-2	NA	TRBD1	TRBJ2-2
TGTGCCAGCAGTGAATATAGGGGGCGAAGGGATTCCAGCAATCAGCCCCAGCATTTT	CASSEYRGRRDSSNQPQHF	TRBV6-1	once	TRBD1	TRBJ1-5
TGTGCCAGCAGCACCAGGACTAGCGGGGGAGATACGCAGTATTTT	CASSTRTSGGDTQYF	TRBV7-2	NA	TRBD2	TRBJ2-3
TGTGCCAGCTCACTGGGACAGAACTACGAGCAGTACTTC	CASSLGQNYEQYF	TRBV18	NA	TRBD1	TRBJ2-7
TGCAGCGCTGGAGGGATAGGGCAGCCCCAGCATTTT	CSAGGIGQPQHF	TRBV29-1	NA	NA	TRBJ1-5
TGTGCCAGCGGGACAGGGGGATCTGGGGCCAACGTCCTGACTTTC	CASGTGGSGANVLTF	TRBV7-9	NA	TRBD1	TRBJ2-6
TGTGCCAGCAGCTCCCCTCACTACTCTGGAAACACCATATATTTT	CASSSPHYSGNTIYF	TRBV28	NA	NA	TRBJ1-3
TGTGCCAGCACCACGGCGGGAGTGGGGGAGCTGTTTTTT	CASTTAGVGELFF	TRBV28	once	TRBD2	TRBJ2-2
TGTGCCAGCGGAGGCAGGACTAATCAGCCCCAGCATTTT	CASGGRTNQPQHF	TRBV12-3/TRBV12-4	NA	NA	TRBJ1-5
TGTGCCAGCTCACCTACTACAGGGATGGACTATGGCTACACCTTC	CASSPTTGMDYGYTF	TRBV18	NA	NA	TRBJ1-2
TGTGCAGCCGCCCGAACGGAACAGGGGGCGCGGGACTATGGCTACACCTTC	CAAARTEQGARDYGYTF	TRBV7-9	NA	TRBD1	TRBJ1-2
TGCGCCAGCAGCTTACTCGGACTAGCAACCACAGATACGCAGTATTTT	CASSLLGLATTDTQYF	TRBV5-1	NA	TRBD2	TRBJ2-3
TGCGCCAGCAGCAACCCACAGGGGTATGAGCAGTTCTTC	CASSNPQGYEQFF	TRBV5-1	NA	TRBD1	TRBJ2-1
TGTGCCAGCAGCCAGCAAGTGGGGGGGGGCGCCAAAAACATTCAGTACTTC	CASSQQVGGGAKNIQYF	TRBV4-2	NA	NA	TRBJ2-4
TGTGCCAGCAGCTCGCGGCATTTAAACACTGAAGCTTTCTTT	CASSSRHLNTEAFF	TRBV28	once	NA	TRBJ1-1
TGTGCCAGCAGTCCAGACCTCAGGGGCGAGCAGTACTTC	CASSPDLRGEQYF	TRBV6-5	NA	NA	TRBJ2-7
TGTGCCAGCAGTTTAAGCGAACAGGGCCGACAGCCCCAGCATTTT	CASSLSEQGRQPQHF	TRBV28	NA	NA	TRBJ1-5
TGCGCCAGCAGCTTGTCAAGTCGGGACATTGAGACCCAGTACTTC	CASSLSSRDIETQYF	TRBV4-1	NA	NA	TRBJ2-5
TGCGCCAGCAGCTTGGCAGGGGATCAGCCCCAGCATTTT	CASSLAGDQPQHF	TRBV5-1	NA	NA	TRBJ1-5
TGTGCCAGCAGTTATTTGGGGGCCAGGGTCGGAGGCTACACCTTC	CASSYLGARVGGYTF	TRBV6-6	NA	NA	TRBJ1-2
TGTGCCAGCAGCCCCGGACTAGCGGGGACTTACAATGAGCAGTTCTTC	CASSPGLAGTYNEQFF	TRBV5-4	NA	TRBD2	TRBJ2-1
TGTGCCAGCAGCCAAACAGGGGATGGTGAAAAACTGTTTTTT	CASSQTGDGEKLFF	TRBV4-2	NA	TRBD1	TRBJ1-4
TGTGCCAGCAGTTACACAGGGGGCTTAGGAAACACCATATATTTT	CASSYTGGLGNTIYF	TRBV6-6	NA	TRBD1	TRBJ1-3
TGTGCCAGTACCTCGATGACAGGAATCTATGGCTACACCTTC	CASTSMTGIYGYTF	TRBV19	NA	NA	TRBJ1-2
TGTGCCAGCAGGTTGGGTCGGAGTAGCAATCAGCCCCAGCATTTT	CASRLGRSSNQPQHF	TRBV7-8	NA	NA	TRBJ1-5
TGTGCCAGCAGCGACCCACTAGCGGGAGGAGTACCCAGGGGGCAGTTCTTC	CASSDPLAGGVPRGQFF	TRBV9	NA	TRBD2	TRBJ2-1
TGCAGCGTTGAAGCCTCTGGACAGGGTACGGGCTATGGCTACACCTTC	CSVEASGQGTGYGYTF	TRBV29-1	few	TRBD1	TRBJ1-2
TGTGCCAGCGCAGACATCGGGAGACAAGAGACCCAGTACTTC	CASADIGRQETQYF	TRBV6-6	NA	NA	TRBJ2-5
TGTGCCAGCAGCAAGAACAGGGGATCCACTGAAGCTTTCTTT	CASSKNRGSTEAFF	TRBV13	NA	TRBD1	TRBJ1-1
TGTGCCAGCAGCTTCGGGACAAAAAAGCCGAACACTGAAGCTTTCTTT	CASSFGTKKPNTEAFF	TRBV7-6	NA	NA	TRBJ1-1
TGTGCCAGCAGCTTAAACCAGATCGACAATGAGCAGTTCTTC	CASSLNQIDNEQFF	TRBV7-9	NA	NA	TRBJ2-1
TGCGCCAGCAGCCCGACCAGCACAGGGGGCCCGGGCTACACCTTC	CASSPTSTGGPGYTF	TRBV5-1	NA	TRBD1	TRBJ1-2
TGTGCCAGCAGTTCTACAGGGGGGAATGGCTACACCTTC	CASSSTGGNGYTF	TRBV3-1/TRBV3-2	NA	TRBD1	TRBJ1-2
TGTGCCAGCAGCTTGTCAGGACTAGTACTAGAGACCCAGTACTTC	CASSLSGLVLETQYF	TRBV5-5	NA	TRBD2	TRBJ2-5
TGTGCCAGCAGCATACAGGTTTTAGGGGCCAAAAACATTCAGTACTTC	CASSIQVLGAKNIQYF	TRBV2	NA	NA	TRBJ2-4
TGTGCCAGCAGCCAAGACACAGGGCGATCACCCCTCCACTTT	CASSQDTGRSPLHF	TRBV3-1/TRBV3-2	NA	NA	TRBJ1-6
TGTGCCTGGAGACAGGGGATCGTCGGGAATTCACCCCTCCACTTT	CAWRQGIVGNSPLHF	TRBV30	NA	TRBD1	TRBJ1-6
TGTGCCAGCTCAAATCGACGGGGCCAAGAGACCCAGTACTTC	CASSNRRGQETQYF	TRBV18	NA	NA	TRBJ2-5
TGTGCCTGGAGTCACGCTTTGGGCAGAGCGAACACTGAAGCTTTCTTT	CAWSHALGRANTEAFF	TRBV30	NA	NA	TRBJ1-1